This T cell receptor (beta chain) was recorded in a study of cytomegalovirus exposure and HLA in healthy donors. Study observations and caveats: Cytomegalovirus-associated status was assigned to 150 or so TCR beta chains.

The table lists this clone with a count of one. What it recognizes is unknown. With 60 Vbeta and 13 Jbeta primers, the PCR was carried out. TCRdb's copy holds only in-frame clones and misses some; the assay was immunoSEQ multiplex PCR. In the table there are fewer than 200,000 clones, 70% to 80% of which are singletons. The sequence derives from a man younger than 30 in good health and CMV-seropositive. The sample consisted of PBMCs.

The CDR3 region has the DNA TGTGCCATCAGTGATACAGAAGAAAACACTGAAGCTTTCTTT. The encoded protein is CAISDTEENTEAFF. The V and J genes are TRBV10-3 and TRBJ1-1; D is uncertain. V was shortened by 3 bases and J by 2 bases, with 10 bases between the two germline ends. Looked up from germline, CDR1 is ENHRY and CDR2 is SYGVKD. The CDR3 is 14 residues long.